One and the same sample provided the 29 T cell receptor beta chains below, sequenced in a study of technical replicates of blood from four donors. The repertoire was sequenced with immunoSEQ multiplex PCR; TCRdb's copy has only in-frame clones and lacks some. The repertoire holds tens of thousands of clones, 95% to 98% seen once, with under 0.2% in the top ten. Sequencing was carried out using T cells isolated from PBMCs. The receptors shown here come from a human donor in good health.

This chain joins TRBV6-5 and TRBJ2-4, with TRBD1 identical over 8 bases. CDR3 length equals 14 residues. Germline CDR1 reads MNHEY; CDR2 reads SVGAGI. V lost 5 bases and J lost 6; bases outside the gene matches: 6. CDR3 protein: CASSRDRTRNIQYF. CDR3 nucleotides: TGTGCCAGCAGTCGGGACAGGACTCGAAACATTCAGTACTTC.

The V call is TRBV2, the J call TRBJ2-3; 14 nucleotides align to TRBD2. V lost 11 bases, J lost 8 bases, and 3 bases stayed unmatched. The CDR3 spans 12 residues. The germline CDR1 and CDR2 sequences are SNHLY and FYNNEI. The CDR3 coding sequence is TGTGCCGGAGGGACTAGCGGGAGTACGCAGTATTTT. Protein sequence: CAGGTSGSTQYF.

The chain couples TRBV15 to TRBJ2-7; the D is unclear. This CDR3 comprises 16 residues. Germline V CDR1 and CDR2: LNHNV, YYDKDF (reference sequence). V was clipped by 1 base and J by 2 bases, with 15 bases between them. For the CDR3, the DNA is TGTGCCACCAGCAGAGCCCCCTGGGCTACCGCCTACGAGCAGTACTTC. Protein product: CATSRAPWATAYEQYF.

CDR3 DNA sequence: TGTGCCAGCAGCCCCCGGGAAGGGCGGATCGGAAAACTGTTTTTT. Protein product: CASSPREGRIGKLFF. The chain recombines TRBV11-2 with TRBJ1-4; no reliable D call. In germline, CDR1 is SGHAT, CDR2 FQNNGV. The CDR3 sequence is 15 residues long. The V end lost 5 bases, the J end lost 10 bases, and 20 bases lay between the germline ends.

Details on this clone: The same CDR3 can be traced to other DNA sequences in this sample. The V and J genes are TRBV9 and TRBJ1-1; D is unresolved. CDR1 and CDR2 (germline): SGDLS, YYNGEE. V lost 0 bases and J 1 base, leaving 4 bases between the germline ends. The CDR3 spans 13 residues. CDR3 nucleotides: TGTGCCAGCAGCGTAGCCGGGAACACTGAAGCTTTCTTT. It encodes CASSVAGNTEAFF.

This chain uses TRBV5-1 with TRBJ1-1; the D is unclear. This CDR3 is built from 15 residues. In germline, CDR1 is SGHRS, CDR2 YFSETQ. Trimming took off 4 bases at V and 2 bases at J, with 15 bases between the two ends. In DNA, the CDR3 is TGCGCCAGCAGCCCCGGGGTGGGCGCCAACACTGAAGCTTTCTTT. This sequence encodes CASSPGVGANTEAFF.

The chain combines TRBV5-1 with TRBJ1-4, with unresolved D. This CDR3 comprises 15 residues. Germline V gene sequence: CDR1 SGHRS, CDR2 YFSETQ. V shed 1 base and J shed 0 bases, with 7 bases lying between them. The CDR3: CASSLRDATNEKLFF. The DNA of the CDR3 is TGCGCCAGCAGCTTGAGAGATGCAACTAATGAAAAACTGTTTTTT.

The chain employs TRBV5-1 and TRBJ1-2; a possible D gene is TRBD1 (5 bases). The CDR3 consists of 12 residues. The ends were cut back, 0 bases at V and 7 bases at J, with 7 bases in the middle. Germline V gives CDR1 SGHRS, CDR2 YFSETQ. The CDR3 nucleotides read TGCGCCAGCAGCTTGGCGGGGGGTGGCTACACCTTC. Residues: CASSLAGGGYTF.

The chain combines TRBV18 with TRBJ1-6; D remains ambiguous. Germline V gene lookup returns CDR1 KGHSH and CDR2 LQKENI. The CDR3 contains 15 residues. The germline V and J ends were trimmed by 3 bases and 2 bases, with 8 bases remaining between them. The CDR3 nucleotides are TGTGCCAGCTCACCTCAGAGGCCCTATAATTCACCCCTCCACTTT. Translating it yields CASSPQRPYNSPLHF.

The V gene is TRBV28, the J gene TRBJ2-7; possibly TRBD1 for D (5 bases). V lost 5 bases and J lost 5, with 10 bases in between. CDR1 is MDHEN and CDR2 is SYDVKM in the germline V gene. This CDR3 contains 12 residues. This CDR3 reads CASSSQGNEQYF. The CDR3, as DNA: TGTGCCAGCAGTAGTCAGGGAAACGAGCAGTACTTC.

The V gene is TRBV2, the J gene TRBJ2-3, with D perhaps TRBD2 (6 bases). CDR3 size: 15 residues. Germline lookup yields CDR1 SNHLY and CDR2 FYNNEI. Between the trimmed V and J ends, which lost 6 bases and 0 bases, there was a span of 13 bases. The CDR3 nucleotides read TGTGCCAGCAGCCGACTAGTCCCTAGCACAGATACGCAGTATTTT. It specifies CASSRLVPSTDTQYF.

Turning to this clone: The junction differs from germline at one of its ends, possibly a read error. The rearrangement joins TRBV10-3 to TRBJ1-1; 8 bases fit TRBD1. The CDR3 covers 12 residues. CDR1 ENHRY and CDR2 SYGVKD come from the germline V gene. The CDR3 bases are TGTGCCATAAGTGACAGGGGATTTGGAGCTTTCTTT. This encodes CAISDRGFGAFF.

The chain employs TRBV7-3 and TRBJ2-1; D is possibly TRBD2 (6 bases). V shed 1 base and J shed 2 bases, with 12 bases lying between them. This CDR3 region has 16 residues. Germline loops: CDR1 SGHTA, CDR2 FQGTGA. Here the CDR3 reads CASSLSGGSAYNEQFF. CDR3 nucleotides: TGTGCCAGCAGCTTAAGTGGGGGGAGCGCCTACAATGAGCAGTTCTTC.

J is TRBJ1-6 and V is TRBV11-3; 10 bases align to TRBD1. CDR3 length: 14 residues. Germline-derived CDR1 and CDR2 are SGHNT and YENEEA. J was trimmed by 10 bases and V by 4 bases; bases with no gene match: 4. CDR3 bases: TGTGCCAGCAGCTCCCGGGACAGGGGATCACCCCTCCACTTT. Translating it yields CASSSRDRGSPLHF.

V usage is TRBV6-1 and J usage is TRBJ1-5, with 7 bases matching TRBD1. This CDR3 is 14 amino acids long. Germline V gene data show CDR1 as MNHNS and CDR2 as SASEGT. Trimming took 7 bases from V and 2 from J; bases not matched to a gene: 5. The CDR3 region is CASTSRGRNQPQHF. The CDR3 region has the DNA TGTGCCAGCACGTCTAGGGGGCGCAATCAGCCCCAGCATTTT.

The V and J genes are TRBV7-6 and TRBJ2-1, with TRBD2 matching over 8 bases. Germline loops: CDR1 SGHVS, CDR2 FNYEAQ. The CDR3 runs to 15 residues. Germline trimming cut 0 bases from V and 7 bases from J; bases unmatched to any gene: 5. In nucleotides, the CDR3 is TGTGCCAGCAGCTTAGCTAGCGGGGCGGTAAATGAGCAGTTCTTC. Translating it yields CASSLASGAVNEQFF.

CDR3 loop: CATSRVPVAFEAFF. CDR3 bases: TGTGCCACCAGCAGAGTGCCTGTAGCCTTCGAAGCTTTCTTT. V and J are TRBV15 and TRBJ1-1; D unclear. The CDR3 length is 14 residues. V was pared by 1 base and J by 8 bases, with 14 bases between. Germline-derived CDR1 and CDR2 are LNHNV and YYDKDF (reference sequence).

The chain links TRBV9 to TRBJ2-7; D may be TRBD1 (6 bases). The germline V gene has CDR1 SGDLS and CDR2 YYNGEE. This CDR3 has 14 residues. The germline V and J ends were trimmed by 0 bases and 1 base, with 8 bases remaining between them. DNA of the CDR3: TGTGCCAGCAGCGTAGACAGGGTGTCCTACGAGCAGTACTTC. Protein product: CASSVDRVSYEQYF.

This clone was recorded once. The gene calls are TRBV15 and TRBJ2-2; 7 bases match TRBD1. CDR3 length: 18 amino acids. Looked up from germline, CDR1 is LNHNV and CDR2 is YYDKDF (reference sequence). J gave up 4 bases and V 1 base, and 12 bases lay outside the gene matches. CDR3 sequence reads: CATSRVYLSGQFTGELFF. For the CDR3, the DNA is TGTGCCACCAGCAGAGTATACCTATCGGGACAGTTCACCGGGGAGCTGTTTTTT.

The chain uses TRBV2 and TRBJ2-1, with D possibly being TRBD2 (6 bases). The V gene lost 10 bases and the J gene lost 1 base, with 17 bases spanning the gap. Germline V gives CDR1 SNHLY, CDR2 FYNNEI. This CDR3 spans 15 amino acids. CDR3 in amino acids: CAILEGLRSYNEQFF. CDR3 DNA: TGTGCCATCCTGGAGGGGCTTCGGTCCTACAATGAGCAGTTCTTC. Using reference TRBV2 and TRBJ2-1 for the parts outside the CDR3, the full variable domain is EPEVTQTPSHQVTQMGQEVILRCVPISNHLYFYWYRQILGQKVEFLVSFYNNEISEKSEIFDDQFSVERPDGSNFTLKIRSTKLEDSAMYFCAILEGLRSYNEQFFGPGTRLTVL.

The chain is built from TRBV7-9 and TRBJ1-3; D is ambiguous. CDR1 is SEHNR and CDR2 is FQNEAQ in the germline V gene (reference sequence). The CDR3 runs to 19 residues. Trimming left V 2 bases short and J 1 base short, with 21 bases between. The CDR3 is CASSLRLSTATLSGNTIYF. Here the CDR3 DNA reads TGTGCCAGCAGCTTACGACTATCTACAGCTACTCTATCTGGAAACACCATATATTTT. The variable domain in full, with the rest retrieved from reference TRBV7-9 and TRBJ1-3, is DTGVSQNPRHKITKRGQNVTFRCDPISEHNRLYWYRQTLGQGPEFLTYFQNEAQLEKSRLLSDRFSAERPKGSFSTLEIQRTEQGDSAMYLCASSLRLSTATLSGNTIYFGEGSWLTVV.

The V and J genes are TRBV27 and TRBJ1-4; 7 nucleotides line up with TRBD1. V trimming: 2 bases; J trimming: 0 bases; junction bases outside the gene matches: 21. The CDR3 length is 22 residues. Germline V gene lookup returns CDR1 MNHEY and CDR2 SMNVEV (reference sequence). CDR3 in DNA: TGTGCCAGCAGTTTACTGACAGGGCGTTTTGGAGGCGAAATTGCAACTAATGAAAAACTGTTTTTT. As protein: CASSLLTGRFGGEIATNEKLFF.

The chain uses TRBV4-2 and TRBJ1-6; D not resolved. The CDR3 sequence is 14 residues long. Germline values: CDR1 LGHNA, CDR2 YNFKEQ. V gave up 3 bases and J gave up 8 bases, with 11 bases separating them. The CDR3 loop is CASSHPGEDSPLHF. The CDR3 DNA reads as TGTGCCAGCAGCCACCCCGGGGAGGATTCACCCCTCCACTTT.

The rearrangement uses TRBV7-9 and TRBJ1-4, with 10 bases aligning to TRBD1. Germline V gene sequence: CDR1 SEHNR, CDR2 FQNEAQ (reference sequence). This CDR3 is 15 amino acids long. J was trimmed by 7 bases and V by 5 bases; bases with no gene match: 7. CDR3 bases: TGTGCCAGCAGCGCTACCGGGACAGGGGTTGAAAAACTGTTTTTT. Its translation is CASSATGTGVEKLFF.

The chain couples TRBV7-9 to TRBJ2-5, with D maybe TRBD1 (5 bases). Germline V gene sequence: CDR1 SEHNR, CDR2 FQNEAQ (reference sequence). The CDR3 extends over 12 amino acids. V was trimmed by 2 bases and J by 4 bases, leaving 5 bases between them. CDR3: CASSLRGETQYF. As DNA, the CDR3 is TGTGCCAGCAGCTTAAGGGGAGAGACCCAGTACTTC.

The gene calls are TRBV28 and TRBJ2-5; 7 bases align to TRBD2. Trimming took 4 bases from V and 5 from J; bases not matched to a gene: 10. Germline CDR1 and CDR2: MDHEN and SYDVKM. The CDR3 totals 15 residues. The CDR3 nucleotides read TGTGCCAGCAGTTCCCCCCTGACTAGCCAGGAGACCCAGTACTTC. The encoded protein is CASSSPLTSQETQYF.

The chain is built from TRBV6-5 and TRBJ2-7, with D maybe TRBD1 (7 bases). Deletions cut 8 bases from V and 0 bases from J, with 17 bases between. The germline CDR1 and CDR2 sequences are MNHEY and SVGAGI. This CDR3 is 15 amino acids long. In DNA form, the CDR3 reads TGTGCCAGCTACCAACCGCAGGGGGGCTCCTACGAGCAGTACTTC. Translated: CASYQPQGGSYEQYF.

The chain couples TRBV27 to TRBJ1-1, with 9 bases lining up with TRBD1. The CDR3 sequence is 16 residues long. V trimming: 5 bases; J trimming: 1 base; junction bases outside the gene matches: 8. Germline loops: CDR1 MNHEY, CDR2 SMNVEV (reference sequence). The CDR3 sequence: CASSPLPGQGNTEAFF. The CDR3 coding sequence is TGTGCCAGCAGTCCACTTCCGGGACAGGGGAACACTGAAGCTTTCTTT.

V gene TRBV5-1 combines with J gene TRBJ2-7; D may be TRBD1 (6 bases). This CDR3 has 14 amino acids. V lost 1 base and J lost 0, with 8 bases in between. The germline gives CDR1 SGHRS, CDR2 YFSETQ. CDR3 region: CASSLQGSSYEQYF. CDR3 nucleotide sequence: TGCGCCAGCAGCTTGCAGGGGAGCTCCTACGAGCAGTACTTC.